The T cell receptor beta chain described here comes from a study of blood T cells in healthy people across ages. Overall study findings and caveats: The study lacked donor CMV status, which possibly confounded expanded clonotype changes. In long-lived donors, naive CD4+ cell counts and diversity exceeded those of aged donors.

The authors ran a second PCR of 7 to 11 cycles using a sample-barcoded 5' primer and a J-beta primer mix. TCRdb re-derived calls from the 5' RACE reads in MiXCR, one entry per CDR3 protein. This table has more than 800,000 distinct CDR3 sequences, around 30% appearing once. This clonotype was seen ten or more times. Its specificity is unknown. Total RNA, at least 5 micrograms per sample, was extracted from PBMCs. This receptor was obtained from a woman older than 75 in good health. The sample comprised blood.

CDR3 loop: CASSRATGTSSTDTQYF. DNA of the CDR3: TGTGCCAGCAGCCGGGCCACCGGGACTTCAAGCACAGATACGCAGTATTTT. The rearrangement joins TRBV5-6 to TRBJ2-3; a weak D match, TRBD2 (6 bases). V was clipped by 4 bases and J by 0 bases, with 18 bases between them. Germline V lookup: CDR1 SGHDT, CDR2 YYEEEE. The CDR3 runs 17 residues.